The 23 T cell receptor beta chains given below trace back to one sample, sequenced in a study of T cell responses to AZD1222 COVID-19 vaccine. Only in-frame clones appear in the TCRdb table, and some are missing; sequencing was by immunoSEQ multiplex PCR. Of approximately 150,000 clones in the sample, roughly 90% were seen once. Sequenced here: peripheral blood, sampled on day 0 of AZD1222 vaccination. Every receptor here comes from an adult in good health.

V is TRBV5-1 and J is TRBJ1-3, with D possibly TRBD1 on 6 matching bases. Per the germline V gene, CDR1 is SGHRS and CDR2 is YFSETQ. Trimming removed 5 bases at V and 4 bases at J, with 10 bases between. This CDR3 contains 13 residues. The DNA of the CDR3 is TGCGCCAGCAGAACCGACAGGGGAAACACCATATATTTT. As protein: CASRTDRGNTIYF. The whole variable domain, remainder taken from reference TRBV5-1 and TRBJ1-3, is KAGVTQTPRYLIKTRGQQVTLSCSPISGHRSVSWYQQTPGQGLQFLFEYFSETQRNKGNFPGRFSGRQFSNSRSEMNVSTLELGDSALYLCASRTDRGNTIYFGEGSWLTVV.

The chain is built from TRBV3-1 (or the pseudogene TRBV3-2) and TRBJ1-1; D gene unclear. CDR1 is LGHDT, CDR2 YNNKEL, per germline (reference sequence). Trimming took off 4 bases at V and 3 bases at J, with 6 bases between the two ends. The CDR3 is 12 residues long. CDR3 nucleotide sequence: TGTGCCAGCAGCCCCCGGGACACTGAAGCTTTCTTT. Translation: CASSPRDTEAFF.

The chain links TRBV12-5 to TRBJ1-1; perhaps TRBD1 as D (6 bases). The CDR3 runs to 17 residues. V was shortened by 0 bases and J by 0 bases, with 14 bases between the two germline ends. The germline CDR1 and CDR2 sequences are LGHNT and FRNRAP. In DNA form, the CDR3 reads TGTGCTAGTGGTTTGGTCTTAACAGGGCGCATGAACACTGAAGCTTTCTTT. Its translation is CASGLVLTGRMNTEAFF. Using reference TRBV12-5 and TRBJ1-1 for the parts outside the CDR3, the full variable domain is DARVTQTPRHKVTEMGQEVTMRCQPILGHNTVFWYRQTMMQGLELLAYFRNRAPLDDSGMPKDRFSAEMPDATLATLKIQPSEPRDSAVYFCASGLVLTGRMNTEAFFGQGTRLTVV.

The V gene is TRBV7-9, the J gene TRBJ2-7; D remains unclear. Germline CDR1 SEHNR, CDR2 FQNEAQ (reference sequence). The CDR3 totals 15 residues. V was pared by 2 bases and J by 1 base, with 12 bases between. CDR3 DNA: TGTGCCAGCAGCTTATCAAGGGAAGGGTCCTACGAGCAGTACTTC. Its translation is CASSLSREGSYEQYF.

The chain combines TRBV7-9 with TRBJ1-5; D ambiguous. Trimming took off 4 bases at V and 7 bases at J, with 8 bases between the two ends. The CDR3 runs to 12 residues. The germline CDR1 and CDR2 sequences are SEHNR and FQNEAQ (reference sequence). Here the CDR3 reads CASSWPGQPQHF. The CDR3 nucleotides are TGTGCCAGCAGCTGGCCGGGGCAGCCCCAGCATTTT.

V and J are TRBV5-1 and TRBJ2-1, with D possibly being TRBD2 (5 bases). The CDR3 has 15 amino acids. Deletions cut 0 bases from V and 8 bases from J, with 15 bases between. Per the germline V gene, CDR1 is SGHRS and CDR2 is YFSETQ. In DNA, the CDR3 is TGCGCCAGCAGCTTGGGTTCGGGGAGACCGGATGAGCAGTTCTTC. Translation: CASSLGSGRPDEQFF.

The chain combines TRBV28 with TRBJ2-3; the match to TRBD2 covers 8 bases. In germline, CDR1 is MDHEN, CDR2 SYDVKM. CDR3 length: 17 residues. The junction had 10 bases not matched to a gene; V was cut back by 3 bases and J by 2 bases. The CDR3 sequence: CASSLLTSGGATDTQYF. CDR3 bases: TGTGCCAGCAGTTTGTTAACTAGCGGAGGGGCCACAGATACGCAGTATTTT.

This chain joins TRBV19 and TRBJ2-1; TRBD2 agrees at 13 bases. Germline CDR1 LNHDA, CDR2 SQIVND (reference sequence). The CDR3 loop spans 15 amino acids. V lost 4 bases, J lost 9 bases, and 6 bases stayed unmatched. CDR3 loop: CASSTWTSGSGEQFF. The CDR3 nucleotides are TGTGCCAGTAGTACCTGGACTAGCGGGAGCGGTGAGCAGTTCTTC.

The gene calls are TRBV27 and TRBJ2-7; D might be TRBD1 or TRBD2, each matching 6 bases. In germline, CDR1 is MNHEY, CDR2 SMNVEV (reference sequence). Trimming took off 0 bases at V and 2 bases at J, with 8 bases between the two ends. The CDR3 runs to 14 residues. The CDR3 loop reads CASSLSRGPYEQYF. The CDR3 nucleotides are TGTGCCAGCAGTTTATCCCGGGGGCCCTACGAGCAGTACTTC.

The V gene is TRBV28, the J gene TRBJ2-7; either TRBD1 or TRBD2 may fit D (5 bases each). The ends were cut back, 3 bases at V and 0 bases at J, with 30 bases in the middle. CDR1 and CDR2 from the germline V gene are MDHEN and SYDVKM. The CDR3 is made up of 21 amino acids. The CDR3 loop reads CASSFSLGTFGQMRNSYEQYF. CDR3 nucleotides: TGTGCCAGCAGTTTTTCGCTGGGGACCTTTGGCCAGATGAGAAACTCCTACGAGCAGTACTTC.

This clone was found once. The chain has TRBV21-1 and TRBJ2-2; the table's TRBD2 call for D was not verified on the DNA. TRBV21-1 counts as a pseudogene. The CDR3 has 17 amino acids. The CDR3 loop is CASSKVLTGSNTGELFF. CDR3 nucleotide sequence: TGTGCCAGCAGCAAAGTTTTAACCGGGTCCAACACCGGGGAGCTGTTTTTT.

The J gene is TRBJ1-5, the V gene TRBV25-1; weak D call: TRBD1 (5 bases). V shed 1 base and J shed 2 bases, with 9 bases lying between them. The length of the CDR3 is 15 residues. CDR1 MGHDK and CDR2 SYGVNS come from the germline V gene. The CDR3 spells CASSESGLGNQPQHF. The CDR3 coding sequence is TGTGCCAGCAGTGAATCAGGGTTGGGCAATCAGCCCCAGCATTTT.

The chain has TRBV5-6 and TRBJ1-4; maybe TRBD1 (5 bases). The CDR3 totals 15 residues. V dropped 5 bases and J dropped 2 bases, with 13 bases sitting between them. The germline CDR1 and CDR2 sequences are SGHDT and YYEEEE. The CDR3 sequence is CASRNTGGTNEKLFF. The CDR3 nucleotides are TGTGCCAGCAGAAATACCGGGGGGACTAATGAAAAACTGTTTTTT.

The rearrangement links TRBV24-1 to TRBJ2-1; 15 bases align to TRBD2. Germline assignment: CDR1 KGHDR and CDR2 SFDVKD. Trimming cost V 6 bases and J 8 bases; bases outside gene matches: 7. This CDR3 has 16 amino acids. The CDR3 here is CATSPRTSGRADEQFF. Here the CDR3 DNA reads TGTGCCACCAGTCCTCGGACTAGCGGGAGGGCCGATGAGCAGTTCTTC.

This chain connects TRBV19 to TRBJ1-5, with no clear D. Trimming took 4 bases from V and 5 from J, leaving 12 bases between them. This CDR3 spans 14 amino acids. The germline V gene encodes CDR1 LNHDA and CDR2 SQIVND (reference sequence). The CDR3 nucleotides read TGTGCCAGTAGTACTGGTTCGGAGCATCAGCCCCAGCATTTT. Translation gives CASSTGSEHQPQHF.

The V gene is TRBV7-8, the J gene TRBJ1-4; no definite D call. This CDR3 contains 13 residues. The germline gives CDR1 SGHVS, CDR2 FQNEAQ. Deletions cut 0 bases from V and 8 bases from J, with 7 bases between. The CDR3 sequence: CASSLASQEKLFF. The CDR3 DNA follows: TGTGCCAGCAGCTTAGCTTCTCAGGAAAAACTGTTTTTT. Combining the CDR3 with reference TRBV7-8 and TRBJ1-4 gives the whole variable domain GAGVSQSPRYKVAKRGQDVALRCDPISGHVSLFWYQQALGQGPEFLTYFQNEAQLDKSGLPSDRFFAERPEGSVSTLKIQRTQQEDSAVYLCASSLASQEKLFFGSGTQLSVL.

The rearrangement uses TRBV19 and TRBJ2-5; tentative D call: TRBD1 (5 bases). The CDR3 consists of 14 residues. Trimming removed 5 bases from V and 4 bases from J, with 14 bases in between. CDR1 and CDR2 (germline): LNHDA, SQIVND (reference sequence). Here the CDR3 reads CASSGARIGETQYF. As DNA, the CDR3 is TGTGCCAGTAGTGGGGCTAGAATAGGAGAGACCCAGTACTTC.

V gene TRBV9 combines with J gene TRBJ2-6; 7 nucleotides line up with TRBD2. Germline trimming cut 0 bases from V and 0 bases from J; bases unmatched to any gene: 3. CDR3 length: 17 amino acids. Germline-derived CDR1 and CDR2 are SGDLS and YYNGEE. In nucleotides, the CDR3 is TGTGCCAGCAGCGTAGCCGGGGGGATCTCTGGGGCCAACGTCCTGACTTTC. It specifies CASSVAGGISGANVLTF.

This clone was counted once. CDR3 protein: CASSEGLAGREVEQFF. Written as DNA, the CDR3 is TGTGCCAGCAGTGAGGGGCTAGCGGGAAGGGAAGTTGAGCAGTTCTTC. V is TRBV2 and J is TRBJ2-1; TRBD2 aligns across 9 bases. The CDR3 loop spans 16 amino acids. Germline CDR1 is SNHLY and CDR2 is FYNNEI. V was clipped by 3 bases and J by 9 bases; unmatched bases: 12.

This clone has just one count. The chain combines TRBV30 with TRBJ1-2; 7 bases align to TRBD1. Trimming cost V 3 bases and J 8 bases; bases outside gene matches: 6. This CDR3 region has 12 residues. In germline, CDR1 is GTSNPN, CDR2 SVGIG (reference sequence). The CDR3 sequence is CAWSGRDRGYTF. The CDR3 nucleotides read TGTGCCTGGAGCGGAAGGGACAGAGGCTACACCTTC.

The genes are TRBV7-9 and TRBJ2-5; 7 bases fit TRBD1. Losses at the gene ends were 4 bases for V and 1 base for J; bases not matched to a gene: 6. The CDR3 is made up of 15 amino acids. From germline, CDR1 is SEHNR and CDR2 FQNEAQ (reference sequence). The CDR3 protein is CASSSTGNGQETQYF. The CDR3 bases are TGTGCCAGCAGCTCGACAGGGAATGGCCAAGAGACCCAGTACTTC.

The chain links TRBV28 to TRBJ2-5; no definite D call. The germline gives CDR1 MDHEN, CDR2 SYDVKM. V lost 6 bases and J lost 5, with 13 bases in between. This CDR3 has 13 residues. The CDR3 DNA reads TGTGCCAGCAGAAGAAGTACAGCGGAGACCCAGTACTTC. Amino acid sequence: CASRRSTAETQYF.

This clone was recorded a few times. This chain connects TRBV6-1 to TRBJ2-2; D not resolved. From germline, CDR1 is MNHNS and CDR2 SASEGT. CDR3 length equals 15 residues. With 0 bases removed from V and 6 bases from J, the gap between germline ends came to 11 bases. CDR3 amino acids: CASSEAVEGAGELFF. CDR3 sequence (DNA): TGTGCCAGCAGTGAAGCCGTGGAAGGTGCCGGGGAGCTGTTTTTT.